Shown below are 18 T cell receptor beta chains from a single sample sequenced in a study of T cell changes during pregnancy in multiple sclerosis. Profiling relied on immunoSEQ multiplex PCR, and the TCRdb table lists in-frame clones only, not all of them. The data hold 20,000 to 25,000 clones, with more than 75% observed a single time. The sample was CD8+ T cells from peripheral blood mononuclear cells, taken before pregnancy. The receptors stem from a female donor with multiple sclerosis, enrolled in a pregnancy study.

The rearrangement joins TRBV10-3 to TRBJ2-7; 10 bases are shared with TRBD2. The CDR3 covers 15 residues. The germline V gene encodes CDR1 ENHRY and CDR2 SYGVKD. Trimming took 4 bases from V and 5 from J; bases not matched to a gene: 8. This chain's CDR3 is CAISVRPGLANEQYF. CDR3 nucleotides: TGTGCCATCAGTGTCCGGCCGGGACTAGCGAACGAGCAGTACTTC.

This clone came up once. The V gene is TRBV4-2, the J gene TRBJ2-1; TRBD2 aligns across 10 bases. CDR1 and CDR2 from the germline V gene are LGHNA and YNFKEQ. V gave up 3 bases and J gave up 6 bases; unmatched junction bases: 11. The CDR3 is 17 residues long. The CDR3 DNA reads TGTGCCAGCAGCCACAATGGGGCTAGCGGGGGCCTCAATGAGCAGTTCTTC. It translates to CASSHNGASGGLNEQFF.

The chain is built from TRBV5-4 and TRBJ2-1; 7 positions match TRBD2. The V gene's germline CDR1 is SGHNT and CDR2 YYREEE (reference sequence). Unmatched junction bases numbered 6, after V lost 7 bases and J lost 11 bases. The CDR3 runs 11 residues. This chain's CDR3 is CASSRREKQFF. CDR3 nucleotide sequence: TGTGCCAGCTCACGGCGGGAGAAGCAGTTCTTC. Complete variable domain (other parts from reference TRBV5-4 and TRBJ2-1): ETGVTQSPTHLIKTRGQQVTLRCSSQSGHNTVSWYQQALGQGPQFIFQYYREEENGRGNFPPRFSGLQFPNYSSELNVNALELDDSALYLCASSRREKQFFGPGTRLTVL.

CDR3 residues: CASSQDHGLAGVDEQFF. The DNA for the CDR3 is TGCGCCAGCAGCCAAGATCACGGACTAGCGGGAGTAGATGAGCAGTTCTTC. The genes are TRBV4-1 and TRBJ2-1, with TRBD2 identical over 13 bases. The V segment lost 0 bases and the J segment 8 bases; nucleotides outside the gene matches: 7. From germline, CDR1 is MGHRA and CDR2 YSYEKL. The CDR3 is 17 residues long.

The chain is built from TRBV19 and TRBJ2-2, with 7 positions matching TRBD1. V shed 6 bases, J shed 5 bases, and the junction held 6 bases outside the gene matches. CDR3 length: 14 residues. Germline CDR1 reads LNHDA; CDR2 reads SQIVND (reference sequence). This CDR3 reads CASRRQGRTGELFF. For the CDR3, the DNA is TGTGCCAGTAGGAGACAGGGTAGGACCGGGGAGCTGTTTTTT.

This chain joins TRBV27 and TRBJ2-1; TRBD1 aligns across 9 bases. From germline, CDR1 is MNHEY and CDR2 SMNVEV (reference sequence). The CDR3 consists of 13 residues. V was clipped by 4 bases and J by 7 bases; unmatched bases: 2. The CDR3 reads CASSWDRVNEQFF. The CDR3 bases are TGTGCCAGCAGTTGGGACAGGGTAAATGAGCAGTTCTTC.

By proportion, this clone is medium-sized. The CDR3 is CASSEGTSGSNEQFF. The CDR3 DNA follows: TGTGCCAGCAGTGAAGGGACTAGCGGGAGCAATGAGCAGTTCTTC. The rearrangement links TRBV6-4 to TRBJ2-1; 14 positions agree with TRBD2. The V gene's germline CDR1 is MRHNA and CDR2 SNTAGT. This CDR3 contains 15 residues. J gave up 6 bases and V 3 bases, and 1 base lay outside the gene matches.

This clone showed up just once. The rearrangement links TRBV9 to TRBJ1-4; unclear D gene. Per the germline V gene, CDR1 is SGDLS and CDR2 is YYNGEE. Trimming left V 4 bases short and J 2 bases short, with 9 bases between. This CDR3 has 14 amino acids. In nucleotides, the CDR3 is TGTGCCAGCAGCCGTTCGGGGACTAATGAAAAACTGTTTTTT. It specifies CASSRSGTNEKLFF.

The genes are TRBV4-2 and TRBJ2-1, with 12 bases identical to TRBD2. Germline loops: CDR1 LGHNA, CDR2 YNFKEQ. The trim removed 1 base at V and 3 bases at J, leaving 4 bases unmatched. The CDR3 runs to 17 residues. CDR3: CASSQGTSGDFYNEQFF. CDR3 DNA sequence: TGTGCCAGCAGCCAAGGGACTAGCGGGGACTTCTACAATGAGCAGTTCTTC.

The CDR3 DNA reads as TGTGCCAGCAGTTCCTACAGGGTAAGGAACACTGAAGCTTTCTTT. Amino acids: CASSSYRVRNTEAFF. The chain links TRBV27 to TRBJ1-1; D might be TRBD1 (6 bases). Trimming cost V 4 bases and J 1 base, with 13 bases left between them. The CDR3 has 15 amino acids. CDR1 MNHEY and CDR2 SMNVEV come from the germline V gene (reference sequence).

This clone was detected only once. The chain is built from TRBV5-1 and TRBJ1-4, with D hard to call. V lost 4 bases, J lost 8 bases, and 15 bases lay in between. Germline-derived CDR1 and CDR2 are SGHRS and YFSETQ. The CDR3 spans 14 residues. This CDR3 is CASSPESPWEKLFF. CDR3 DNA sequence: TGCGCCAGCAGCCCCGAGAGCCCTTGGGAAAAACTGTTTTTT.

The rearrangement joins TRBV19 to TRBJ2-1; 8 bases fit TRBD2. The CDR3 consists of 16 residues. With 1 base clipped from V and 6 bases from J, the junction kept 8 bases outside the gene matches. Germline-derived CDR1 and CDR2 are LNHDA and SQIVND (reference sequence). The CDR3 loop reads CASSIVPSGSGNEQFF. The CDR3 DNA is TGTGCCAGTAGTATAGTTCCGAGCGGGAGTGGCAATGAGCAGTTCTTC. Using reference TRBV19 and TRBJ2-1 for the parts outside the CDR3, the full variable domain is DGGITQSPKYLFRKEGQNVTLSCEQNLNHDAMYWYRQDPGQGLRLIYYSQIVNDFQKGDIAEGYSVSREKKESFPLTVTSAQKNPTAFYLCASSIVPSGSGNEQFFGPGTRLTVL.

The chain carries TRBV6-5 and TRBJ1-5, with no clear D. Trimming took 2 bases from V and 7 from J, leaving 6 bases between them. The CDR3 is 12 amino acids. Germline CDR1 is MNHEY and CDR2 is SVGAGI. CDR3 protein: CASSYEGQPQHF. The CDR3 DNA reads as TGTGCCAGCAGTTACGAGGGCCAGCCCCAGCATTTT.

This clone is categorized as medium-sized (0.01 to 0.1%). CDR3 bases: TGTGCTAGTGGTTTCTTGGACAGCGAAGAGACCCAGTACTTC. It is translated as CASGFLDSEETQYF. This rearrangement joins TRBV12-5 to TRBJ2-5; tentatively, D is TRBD1 (6 bases). This CDR3 contains 14 residues. Per germline, CDR1 LGHNT and CDR2 FRNRAP. The ends were cut back, 3 bases at V and 3 bases at J, with 11 bases in the middle. The entire variable domain, with the rest obtained from reference TRBV12-5 and TRBJ2-5, is as follows: DARVTQTPRHKVTEMGQEVTMRCQPILGHNTVFWYRQTMMQGLELLAYFRNRAPLDDSGMPKDRFSAEMPDATLATLKIQPSEPRDSAVYFCASGFLDSEETQYFGPGTRLLVL.

This chain links TRBV19 with TRBJ2-1; 9 positions match TRBD1. The CDR3 sequence is 15 residues long. V was pared by 7 bases and J by 4 bases, with 8 bases of the junction left unmatched. Germline CDR1 is LNHDA and CDR2 is SQIVND (reference sequence). In nucleotides, the CDR3 is TGTGCCAGTATGGTCGGGACAGGGATTTACAATGAGCAGTTCTTC. Its protein product is CASMVGTGIYNEQFF.

The chain recombines TRBV27 with TRBJ2-1; tentatively, D is TRBD1 (6 bases). V lost 6 bases, J lost 2 bases, and 17 bases lay in between. This CDR3 region has 16 residues. CDR1 and CDR2 (germline): MNHEY, SMNVEV (reference sequence). The CDR3 DNA reads as TGTGCCAGCAGCCTTACTCAGGGGACCACCTACAATGAGCAGTTCTTC. Its translation: CASSLTQGTTYNEQFF.

Relative to its sample, this clone is medium-sized. V gene TRBV6-4 combines with J gene TRBJ2-1; 11 positions match TRBD2. Germline CDR1 MRHNA, CDR2 SNTAGT. The V gene end was trimmed by 5 bases and the J gene end by 5 bases; junction bases not matched to a gene: 5. There are 15 residues in the CDR3. The CDR3 coding sequence is TGTGCCAGCAGTACCGGGACTAGCGGCCACAATGAGCAGTTCTTC. Amino acids: CASSTGTSGHNEQFF.

The chain is built from TRBV5-6 and TRBJ2-7; 11 bases are shared with TRBD2. V was pared by 0 bases and J by 3 bases, with 8 bases of the junction left unmatched. The CDR3 sequence is 17 residues long. Germline assignment: CDR1 SGHDT and CDR2 YYEEEE. CDR3 nucleotide sequence: TGTGCCAGCAGCTTGGGGGGCACTAGCGGGAGATACTACGAGCAGTACTTC. Translation: CASSLGGTSGRYYEQYF.